Below are 18 T cell receptor beta chains sequenced from a single sample in a study of early T cells in non-severe SARS-CoV-2 infection. TCRdb itself ran the 5' RACE reads through MiXCR, one entry per CDR3 protein. The sample includes tens of thousands of distinct CDR3 sequences, approximately 9.9% of them seen just once. The sequenced sample consisted of whole blood. The receptors originated from an adult who was a healthcare worker with PCR-confirmed SARS-CoV-2 infection or an uninfected control (not recorded which).

This clonotype was counted ten times or more. This chain joins TRBV2 and TRBJ1-6; 8 nucleotides line up with TRBD1. Germline V lookup: CDR1 SNHLY, CDR2 FYNNEI. This CDR3 is built from 14 residues. V was pared by 10 bases and J by 10 bases, with 12 bases of the junction left unmatched. The CDR3 DNA is TGTGCCACCGAGGACAGGGCAATTTGGTCACCCCTCCACTTT. This translates into CATEDRAIWSPLHF.

This clonotype was recorded at least ten times. The chain is built from TRBV11-1 and TRBJ2-2; 10 positions match TRBD2. Germline-derived CDR1 and CDR2 are SGHAT and FQDESV (reference sequence). This CDR3 region has 16 residues. V trimming: 6 bases; J trimming: 7 bases; junction bases outside the gene matches: 11. The CDR3: CASSSGTSAYGGELFF. Here the CDR3 DNA reads TGTGCCAGCAGTTCCGGGACTAGCGCTTACGGCGGGGAGCTGTTTTTT.

This clonotype has only a few counts. The chain recombines TRBV29-1 with TRBJ2-5; D could derive from TRBD1 or TRBD2 (5 bases each). Germline CDR1 and CDR2: SQVTM and ANQGSEA. V lost 7 bases to trimming and J lost 9 bases, with 21 bases between them. CDR3 size: 13 residues. CDR3 sequence: CSAGTGTLGSQYF. The CDR3 DNA is TGCAGCGCTGGAACCGGGACGCTGGGGTCCCAGTACTTC.

This clonotype was picked up many times. The chain joins TRBV7-2 to TRBJ1-5; no firm D call. Trimming shortened V by 5 bases and J by 7 bases, and 9 bases separated the two germline ends. Germline V gene lookup returns CDR1 SGHTA and CDR2 FQGNSA. The CDR3 loop spans 12 amino acids. CDR3 coding DNA: TGTGCCAGCAGCCAATTTGGACAGCCCCAGCATTTT. As protein: CASSQFGQPQHF. Full variable domain (missing parts from reference TRBV7-2 and TRBJ1-5): GAGVSQSPSNKVTEKGKDVELRCDPISGHTALYWYRQSLGQGLEFLIYFQGNSAPDKSGLPSDRFSAERTGGSVSTLTIQRTQQEDSAVYLCASSQFGQPQHFGDGTRLSIL.

There are many counts of this clonotype. The V call is TRBV20-1, the J call TRBJ2-7; 8 bases align to TRBD2. Germline trimming cut 0 bases from V and 3 bases from J; bases unmatched to any gene: 10. The CDR3 is 16 amino acids. Germline V gene data show CDR1 as DFQATT and CDR2 as SNEGSKA (reference sequence). The CDR3 DNA reads as TGCAGTGCTAGAGATTTAGCGGGGAAGGTATTCTACGAGCAGTACTTC. Translated, it gives CSARDLAGKVFYEQYF.

This chain joins TRBV11-2 and TRBJ1-5; D possibly corresponds to TRBD1 (5 bases). CDR1 SGHAT and CDR2 FQNNGV come from the germline V gene. Trimming cost V 1 base and J 4 bases, with 11 bases left between them. This CDR3 contains 15 residues. This CDR3 reads CASSLGGRANQPQHF. DNA for the CDR3: TGTGCCAGCAGCTTAGGGGGCCGAGCAAATCAGCCCCAGCATTTT.

This clonotype was seen repeatedly, ten times or more. This chain links TRBV20-1 with TRBJ2-3; 10 bases align to TRBD2. J was trimmed by 2 bases and V by 6 bases; bases with no gene match: 14. Germline V gene lookup returns CDR1 DFQATT and CDR2 SNEGSKA (reference sequence). The CDR3 is made up of 17 amino acids. CDR3: CSASPFSGGLDTDTQYF. The CDR3 nucleotides read TGCAGTGCCTCCCCCTTTAGCGGGGGGCTGGACACAGATACGCAGTATTTT.

This clonotype was seen a few times. The chain employs TRBV6-5 and TRBJ2-7, with 8 bases aligning to TRBD1. With V trimmed by 6 bases and J by 5 bases, 15 bases remained unmatched. Germline V CDR1 and CDR2: MNHEY, SVGAGI. This CDR3 has 16 residues. CDR3 amino acids: CASSRNPGQGSDEQYF. Written as DNA, the CDR3 is TGTGCCAGCAGCAGAAATCCTGGACAGGGTAGCGACGAGCAGTACTTC.

Ten or more counts support this clonotype. V and J are TRBV20-1 and TRBJ2-7; no firm D call. Trimming cost V 6 bases and J 3 bases, with 12 bases left between them. The CDR3 is 12 amino acids. CDR1 and CDR2 (germline): DFQATT, SNEGSKA (reference sequence). CDR3 in amino acids: CSALGLNYEQYF. CDR3 nucleotide sequence: TGCAGTGCCCTAGGATTGAACTACGAGCAGTACTTC.

The V call is TRBV5-1, the J call TRBJ2-1; D is possibly TRBD2 (6 bases). V was shortened by 1 base and J by 5 bases, with 13 bases between the two germline ends. This CDR3 has 15 residues. Germline assignment: CDR1 SGHRS and CDR2 YFSETQ. This chain's CDR3 is CASSLMVAANNEQFF. CDR3 sequence (DNA): TGCGCCAGCAGCTTGATGGTAGCGGCCAACAATGAGCAGTTCTTC.

This clonotype has only a few counts. V gene TRBV7-9 combines with J gene TRBJ2-2, with D possibly being TRBD2 (6 bases). The germline gives CDR1 SEHNR, CDR2 FQNEAQ (reference sequence). The CDR3 loop spans 15 amino acids. The ends were cut back, 5 bases at V and 5 bases at J, with 15 bases in the middle. CDR3 coding DNA: TGTGCCAGCAGCCCTGGGACTTTCCCTACCGGGGAGCTGTTTTTT. It is translated as CASSPGTFPTGELFF.

The chain combines TRBV12-3 or TRBV12-4 with TRBJ2-7; TRBD1 might be the D (6 bases). The germline V and J ends were trimmed by 7 bases and 1 base, with 20 bases remaining between them. The CDR3 contains 16 residues. CDR3 protein: CASTADRFQGSYEQYF. The CDR3 DNA reads TGTGCCAGCACCGCCGACAGGTTCCAGGGATCCTACGAGCAGTACTTC.

The chain recombines TRBV7-2 with TRBJ1-1; a weak D match, TRBD1 (5 bases). CDR1 SGHTA and CDR2 FQGNSA come from the germline V gene. The germline V and J ends were trimmed by 5 bases and 1 base, with 11 bases remaining between them. The CDR3 is 14 amino acids. The CDR3 bases are TGTGCCAGCAGCCGAGACAGAAGGAACACTGAAGCTTTCTTT. It is translated as CASSRDRRNTEAFF.

This clonotype was picked up many times. The chain recombines TRBV20-1 with TRBJ2-3; no reliable D call. The V and J ends lost 5 bases and 3 bases respectively, with 6 bases between them. The V gene's germline CDR1 is DFQATT and CDR2 SNEGSKA (reference sequence). CDR3 length equals 11 residues. CDR3: CSAWLTDTQYF. CDR3 nucleotides: TGCAGTGCTTGGCTAACAGATACGCAGTATTTT.

This clonotype was observed many times. The V call is TRBV20-1, the J call TRBJ2-1; D gene uncertain. V shed 4 bases and J shed 4 bases, with 5 bases lying between them. Germline V CDR1 and CDR2: DFQATT, SNEGSKA (reference sequence). The CDR3 is 11 amino acids. In DNA, the CDR3 is TGCAGTGCTATCCAATACAATGAGCAGTTCTTC. The encoded protein is CSAIQYNEQFF.

This clonotype was observed many times. The CDR3 here is CASSYSRESGYGYTF. The CDR3 nucleotides read TGCGCCAGCAGCTACAGCAGGGAATCAGGCTATGGCTACACCTTC. The chain employs TRBV5-1 and TRBJ1-2; tentative D call: TRBD1 (5 bases). Germline V gene sequence: CDR1 SGHRS, CDR2 YFSETQ. The CDR3 has 15 residues. Trimming left V 3 bases short and J 4 bases short, with 16 bases between.

This clonotype was found many times. The CDR3 nucleotides are TGTGCCAGCAGCCCACGTCTTGGGAACGAGCAGTACTTC. It is translated as CASSPRLGNEQYF. This chain links TRBV4-2 with TRBJ2-7; D gene unclear. CDR3 length: 13 residues. Looked up from germline, CDR1 is LGHNA and CDR2 is YNFKEQ. V shed 4 bases and J shed 5 bases, with 12 bases lying between them.

This clonotype was observed a handful of times. The V call is TRBV3-1, the J call TRBJ2-7, with no clear D. The CDR3 sequence is 11 residues long. Trimming removed 1 base at V and 2 bases at J, with 0 bases between. CDR1 LGHDT and CDR2 YNNKEL come from the germline V gene (reference sequence). CDR3 loop: CASSQAYEQYF. The CDR3 DNA sequence: TGTGCCAGCAGCCAAGCCTACGAGCAGTACTTC.